This T cell receptor (beta chain) derives from a study of PD-1 blockade in classical Hodgkin lymphoma. Per germline, CDR1 SGHNT and CDR2 YENEEA. V shed 3 bases, J shed 5 bases, and the junction held 9 bases outside the gene matches. The CDR3 runs 16 residues. With regard to this clone: The antigen remains undetermined.

Findings and caveats of the study: By cycle point C4D1, TCR diversity had risen significantly in CD4+ cells (but not CD8+ cells).

The patients all showed relapse after autologous stem cell transplantation, while their brentuximab vedotin exposure varied. The method was immunoSEQ multiplex PCR; TCRdb's version includes in-frame clones alone and lacks a portion of them. The profile shows about 40,000 clones, about 87% of them singletons. The source material was peripheral blood mononuclear cells (PBMCs), sampled at baseline. The TCR originated in a human donor with classical Hodgkin lymphoma. The V gene is TRBV11-3, the J gene TRBJ1-1, with 10 bases matching TRBD1. The CDR3 spells CASSLNLGTGVTEAFF. The DNA of the CDR3 is TGTGCCAGCAGCTTGAACTTGGGGACAGGGGTTACTGAAGCTTTCTTT.